This TCR beta chain was found in a study of T cells after yellow fever vaccination. V was clipped by 1 base and J by 5 bases, with 12 bases between them. Germline CDR1 and CDR2: SGHDN and FVKESK. The CDR3 consists of 15 residues. This clonotype was detected only a few times. For TCR, cDNA came from 5'RACE template switching, which added a universal primer site and UMIs. TCRdb used MiXCR to reprocess the 5' RACE reads, holding one entry per CDR3 protein. The sample carries 300,000 to 450,000 distinct CDR3 sequences, under 7.5% recorded once. This clonotype was sampled from a young man who received the YFV17D yellow fever vaccine. Source: PBMCs, taken 5 days after the yellow fever booster vaccination. The chain is built from TRBV14 and TRBJ2-1, with D uncertain. The DNA of the CDR3 is TGTGCCAGCAGCCAAGGGTCTGAACGAAACAATGAGCAGTTCTTC. It translates to CASSQGSERNNEQFF.